Here is one TCR beta chain with its context. Antigen: not known. CDR3 size: 14 residues. CDR1 and CDR2 (germline): SGHAT, FQNNGV. V was clipped by 6 bases and J by 12 bases; unmatched bases: 9. The sort gate was single viable CD3+CD4+CD8-CD45RO+ cells for memory CD4+ T cells. Positive selection with CD4 microbeads enriched total CD4+ T cells. This record belongs to a study of memory CD4+ T cells and cytomegalovirus serostatus. About the study: Healthy Belgian adult donors included nine or ten CMV-positive and 24 CMV-negative people.

Generated by immunoSEQ multiplex PCR, the TCRdb table keeps only in-frame clones and is missing some. This table has roughly 50,000 clones, 65% to 80% appearing once. Findings and caveats of the study: Of 150 to 200 reported CMV TCRbeta sequences, 60 to 85 were found in memory CD4+ repertoires. The CMV-associated TCR signature appears largely within the CD4+ memory repertoire.

This receptor was taken from an adult in good health and CMV-seronegative. J is TRBJ2-1 and V is TRBV11-2; 12 bases align to TRBD2. The material sequenced was memory CD4+ T cells from blood. This CDR3 reads CASRGLAGGPRQFF. The CDR3 DNA reads TGTGCCAGCAGAGGGCTAGCGGGGGGGCCAAGGCAGTTCTTC.